The rows below give T cell receptor beta chains drawn from one sample of a study of shared clonotypes between healthy human individuals. Libraries were prepared by immunoSEQ multiplex PCR; TCRdb keeps only in-frame clonotypes and omits some of them. The data show about 2 million clones, 85% to 95% seen once. Sample: naive CD8+ T cells sorted from blood. These TCRs come from a man between 18 and 35 years old in good health. The CDR3 runs from the conserved cysteine through the conserved F or W. A D gene is named only where the DNA matches it firmly. Clone size appears in some rows only: once, few, many, or a class for an expanded clone.

clone_size: -; j_call: TRBJ2-1; v_call: TRBV4-1; d_call: -; cdr3_nt: TGCGCCAGCAGCCAAGTTTCCAGTCAGTACAATGAGCAGTTCTTC; cdr3_aa: CASSQVSSQYNEQFF
clone_size: -; j_call: TRBJ1-1; v_call: TRBV6-6; d_call: -; cdr3_nt: TGTGCCAGCAGTTTACAACAGGGCGGGTCGGAAGCTTTCTTT; cdr3_aa: CASSLQQGGSEAFF
clone_size: -; j_call: TRBJ2-3; v_call: TRBV7-2; d_call: -; cdr3_nt: TGTGCCACAGACACTACTAGCACAGATACGCAGTATTTT; cdr3_aa: CATDTTSTDTQYF
clone_size: -; j_call: TRBJ1-6; v_call: TRBV27; d_call: -; cdr3_nt: TGTGCCAGCAGTTTGTCTAGCGAGTCGTCCTATAATTCACCCCTCCACTTT; cdr3_aa: CASSLSSESSYNSPLHF
clone_size: -; j_call: TRBJ1-1; v_call: TRBV6-5; d_call: -; cdr3_nt: TGTGCCAGCAGTCAAACAGGGTACACTGAAGCTTTCTTT; cdr3_aa: CASSQTGYTEAFF
clone_size: once; j_call: TRBJ2-7; v_call: TRBV25-1; d_call: -; cdr3_nt: TGTGCCAGCAGTGATAATCAGGGACTGATGTCCTACGAGCAGTACTTC; cdr3_aa: CASSDNQGLMSYEQYF
clone_size: -; j_call: TRBJ2-5; v_call: TRBV7-9; d_call: -; cdr3_nt: TGTGCCAGCAGCCCCTGGGCAGAACAAGAGACCCAGTACTTC; cdr3_aa: CASSPWAEQETQYF
clone_size: -; j_call: TRBJ1-4; v_call: TRBV29-1; d_call: -; cdr3_nt: TGCAGCGAGAGGTCAGCAACTAATGAAAAACTGTTTTTT; cdr3_aa: CSERSATNEKLFF
clone_size: -; j_call: TRBJ2-4; v_call: TRBV29-1; d_call: -; cdr3_nt: TGCAGCGTTGCATCGGGTGTTAATAACATTCAGTACTTC; cdr3_aa: CSVASGVNNIQYF
clone_size: -; j_call: TRBJ2-7; v_call: TRBV5-4; d_call: TRBD1; cdr3_nt: TGTGCCAGCAGCTTGAAGGGGGCTTCCTACGAGCAGTACTTC; cdr3_aa: CASSLKGASYEQYF
clone_size: -; j_call: TRBJ1-5; v_call: TRBV4-3; d_call: TRBD1; cdr3_nt: TGCGCCAGCAGCCAAGAGTCAGGGGGCGGCAATCAGCCCCAGCATTTT; cdr3_aa: CASSQESGGGNQPQHF
clone_size: -; j_call: TRBJ2-1; v_call: TRBV9; d_call: TRBD2; cdr3_nt: TGTGCCAGCAGCGGGACTAGCGGTTACAATGAGCAGTTCTTC; cdr3_aa: CASSGTSGYNEQFF
clone_size: -; j_call: TRBJ2-3; v_call: TRBV27; d_call: TRBD2; cdr3_nt: TGTGCCAGCAGTCTCCTAGCGGGGGCCCTGGGAGATACGCAGTATTTT; cdr3_aa: CASSLLAGALGDTQYF
clone_size: -; j_call: TRBJ2-7; v_call: TRBV5-1; d_call: TRBD2; cdr3_nt: TGCGCCAGCAGCTTGGTAGGGCTAGCGGGGGAGTCCTACGAGCAGTACTTC; cdr3_aa: CASSLVGLAGESYEQYF
clone_size: -; j_call: TRBJ1-5; v_call: TRBV10-3; d_call: TRBD1; cdr3_nt: TGTGCCATCAGGGACAGGGGTGGGCAGCCCCAGCATTTT; cdr3_aa: CAIRDRGGQPQHF